Listed below are T cell receptor beta chains from one sample, sequenced in a study of T cells in Graves' hyperthyroidism and ophthalmopathy. One entry per CDR3 protein, called by TCRdb with MiXCR from the multiplex PCR reads. Among about 260,000 distinct CDR3 sequences, approximately 16% were seen once, and the ten largest hold around 30%. The sample taken for sequencing was blood. These receptors were collected from a woman aged 18-29 years with Graves' ophthalmopathy. Both conserved end residues are part of each CDR3. The D gene is left open where the match is weak. Clone sizes are given selectively: once, few, many, or a class where the clone is expanded.

clone size: many; D gene: TRBD1; V gene: TRBV6-1; J gene: TRBJ1-2; CDR3 length: 14; CDR3 DNA: TGTGCCAGCAGGACCGGGACAGGGGCCGGTGGCTACACCTTC; CDR3 protein: CASRTGTGAGGYTF
clone size: .; D gene: TRBD1; V gene: TRBV24-1; J gene: TRBJ2-6; CDR3 length: 19; CDR3 DNA: TGTGCCACCAGTGATCTCAAAGGGACAGGATACTCTGGGGCCAACGTCCTGACTTTC; CDR3 protein: CATSDLKGTGYSGANVLTF
clone size: many; D gene: TRBD1; V gene: TRBV4-1; J gene: TRBJ1-1; CDR3 length: 15; CDR3 DNA: TGCGCCAGCAGCCAGAGCCTAACAGGGGCCACTGAAGCTTTCTTT; CDR3 protein: CASSQSLTGATEAFF
clone size: many; D gene: .; V gene: TRBV7-9; J gene: TRBJ2-5; CDR3 length: 15; CDR3 DNA: TGTGCCAGCAGCTTAGTAGGACCAGCGGCGGAGACCCAGTACTTC; CDR3 protein: CASSLVGPAAETQYF
clone size: many; D gene: .; V gene: TRBV2; J gene: TRBJ2-3; CDR3 length: 14; CDR3 DNA: TGTGCCAGCAGTGGACATGGTACCACAGATACGCAGTATTTT; CDR3 protein: CASSGHGTTDTQYF
clone size: many; D gene: .; V gene: TRBV20-1; J gene: TRBJ2-5; CDR3 length: 15; CDR3 DNA: TGCAGTGCTGAGACCTCAGACCGAACCGAAGGGACCCAGTACTTC; CDR3 protein: CSAETSDRTEGTQYF
clone size: few; D gene: TRBD1; V gene: TRBV6-6; J gene: TRBJ1-1; CDR3 length: 15; CDR3 DNA: TGTGCCAGCAGTTACGGGACAGGGAGGAACACTGAAGCTTCCTTT; CDR3 protein: CASSYGTGRNTEASF
clone size: many; D gene: .; V gene: TRBV28; J gene: TRBJ1-2; CDR3 length: 17; CDR3 DNA: TGTGCCAGCAGCTCACCGACGTGGCTCCAGCAGGGCTATGGCTACACCTTC; CDR3 protein: CASSSPTWLQQGYGYTF
clone size: many; D gene: .; V gene: TRBV7-9; J gene: TRBJ1-1; CDR3 length: 13; CDR3 DNA: TGTGCCAGCAGCGAAACAGAGGTTACTGAAGCTTTCTTT; CDR3 protein: CASSETEVTEAFF
clone size: many; D gene: .; V gene: TRBV6-1; J gene: TRBJ1-1; CDR3 length: 14; CDR3 DNA: TGTGCCAGCAGTTACAGGGTCTCGAACACTGAAGCTTTCTTT; CDR3 protein: CASSYRVSNTEAFF
clone size: many; D gene: TRBD1; V gene: TRBV5-1; J gene: TRBJ1-2; CDR3 length: 14; CDR3 DNA: TGCGCCAGCAGCTTGGACAGGGGGGACTATGGCTACACCTTC; CDR3 protein: CASSLDRGDYGYTF
clone size: many; D gene: .; V gene: TRBV5-8; J gene: TRBJ1-1; CDR3 length: 13; CDR3 DNA: TGTGCCAGCAGCTTGGCCGAAGGGACTGAAGCTTTCTTT; CDR3 protein: CASSLAEGTEAFF
clone size: .; D gene: TRBD2; V gene: TRBV7-9; J gene: TRBJ2-3; CDR3 length: 18; CDR3 DNA: TGTGCCAGCAGCCAAGAAACTAGCGGGAGGGGGAGGGCAGATACGCAGTATTTT; CDR3 protein: CASSQETSGRGRADTQYF
clone size: many; D gene: TRBD1; V gene: TRBV24-1; J gene: TRBJ2-2; CDR3 length: 16; CDR3 DNA: TGTGCCACCAGCAGACCGGGACAGGGGGGCACCGGGGAGCTGTTTTTT; CDR3 protein: CATSRPGQGGTGELFF
clone size: many; D gene: .; V gene: TRBV18; J gene: TRBJ1-5; CDR3 length: 16; CDR3 DNA: TGTGCCAGCTCACCACTGCCAGTCTATAGCAATCAGCCCCAGCATTTT; CDR3 protein: CASSPLPVYSNQPQHF
clone size: many; D gene: .; V gene: TRBV7-9; J gene: TRBJ1-5; CDR3 length: 14; CDR3 DNA: TGTGCCAGCAGCACTGGACCGAGCAATCAGCCCCAGCATTTT; CDR3 protein: CASSTGPSNQPQHF
clone size: many; D gene: TRBD1; V gene: TRBV6-1; J gene: TRBJ1-2; CDR3 length: 14; CDR3 DNA: TGTGCCAGCAGTCAACCGGGACAGGGCCGCGGCTACACCTTC; CDR3 protein: CASSQPGQGRGYTF
clone size: many; D gene: .; V gene: TRBV2; J gene: TRBJ1-1; CDR3 length: 13; CDR3 DNA: TGTGCCAGCAGTGAACAGGGGTACACTGAAGCTTTCTTT; CDR3 protein: CASSEQGYTEAFF
clone size: many; D gene: .; V gene: TRBV19; J gene: TRBJ2-2; CDR3 length: 15; CDR3 DNA: TGTGCCAGTAGGTCCTTGAGAGCGAACACCGGGGAGCTGTTTTTT; CDR3 protein: CASRSLRANTGELFF
clone size: many; D gene: .; V gene: TRBV7-8; J gene: TRBJ1-5; CDR3 length: 16; CDR3 DNA: TGTGCCAGCAGCTTAGCAGGGGTTTATAGCAATCAGCCCCAGCATTTT; CDR3 protein: CASSLAGVYSNQPQHF
clone size: many; D gene: TRBD2; V gene: TRBV20-1; J gene: TRBJ2-1; CDR3 length: 12; CDR3 DNA: TGCAGTGCTACTAATAGCGGGAATGAGCAGTTCTTC; CDR3 protein: CSATNSGNEQFF
clone size: many; D gene: .; V gene: TRBV9; J gene: TRBJ2-2; CDR3 length: 13; CDR3 DNA: TGTGCCAGCAGCGTAGAGGCCACCGGGGAGCTGTTTTTT; CDR3 protein: CASSVEATGELFF
clone size: many; D gene: TRBD2; V gene: TRBV7-2; J gene: TRBJ2-7; CDR3 length: 18; CDR3 DNA: TGTGCCAGCAGCTTAGAGAGACTAGCGGGAGGGCTCAGCTACGAGCAGTACTTC; CDR3 protein: CASSLERLAGGLSYEQYF
clone size: many; D gene: .; V gene: TRBV6-1; J gene: TRBJ2-1; CDR3 length: 13; CDR3 DNA: TGTGCCAGCAGAAGAGTGGGTTACAATGAGCAGTTCTTC; CDR3 protein: CASRRVGYNEQFF
clone size: many; D gene: .; V gene: TRBV12-3/TRBV12-4; J gene: TRBJ2-2; CDR3 length: 15; CDR3 DNA: TGTGCCAGCAGTTTACCGGTCCCTGTTACCGGGGAGCTGTTTTTT; CDR3 protein: CASSLPVPVTGELFF
clone size: many; D gene: TRBD1; V gene: TRBV3-1; J gene: TRBJ1-2; CDR3 length: 15; CDR3 DNA: TGTGCCAGCAGCCGTCTCTTTACAGGGGAAGGTGGCTACACCTTC; CDR3 protein: CASSRLFTGEGGYTF
clone size: many; D gene: .; V gene: TRBV30; J gene: TRBJ1-2; CDR3 length: 12; CDR3 DNA: TGTGCCTGGAGGGTCAGGAACTATGGCTACACCTTC; CDR3 protein: CAWRVRNYGYTF
clone size: many; D gene: .; V gene: TRBV7-8; J gene: TRBJ1-2; CDR3 length: 12; CDR3 DNA: TGTGCCAGCAGCCTCGGGTTAAACTCCTACACCTTC; CDR3 protein: CASSLGLNSYTF
clone size: many; D gene: .; V gene: TRBV7-2; J gene: TRBJ2-6; CDR3 length: 18; CDR3 DNA: TGTGCCAGCAGCTCACTACAGGCAGTATGGTCTGGGGCCAACGTCCTGACTTTC; CDR3 protein: CASSSLQAVWSGANVLTF
clone size: .; D gene: .; V gene: TRBV12-3/TRBV12-4; J gene: TRBJ2-1; CDR3 length: 14; CDR3 DNA: TGTGCCAGCAGTTTAGCGGGTTCGGTCAATGAGCAGTTCTTC; CDR3 protein: CASSLAGSVNEQFF
clone size: many; D gene: .; V gene: TRBV19; J gene: TRBJ1-5; CDR3 length: 13; CDR3 DNA: TGTGCCAGTACGCGAGGGTTGAATCAGCCCCAGCATTTT; CDR3 protein: CASTRGLNQPQHF
clone size: many; D gene: .; V gene: TRBV2; J gene: TRBJ2-2; CDR3 length: 14; CDR3 DNA: TGTGCCAGCAGGGGGACCTCTTCGGCCGGGGAGCTGTTTTTT; CDR3 protein: CASRGTSSAGELFF
clone size: many; D gene: TRBD2; V gene: TRBV20-1; J gene: TRBJ2-1; CDR3 length: 17; CDR3 DNA: TGCAGTGCTAGAGACTCACGGAGGCTAGCGGGATTCAATGAGCAGTTCTTC; CDR3 protein: CSARDSRRLAGFNEQFF
clone size: many; D gene: .; V gene: TRBV12-3/TRBV12-4; J gene: TRBJ2-2; CDR3 length: 16; CDR3 DNA: TGTGCCAGCAGACCTACAGCGTCTATACCCCACGGGGAGCTGTTTTTT; CDR3 protein: CASRPTASIPHGELFF
clone size: many; D gene: .; V gene: TRBV7-9; J gene: TRBJ1-1; CDR3 length: 13; CDR3 DNA: TGTGCCAGCAGCTTCGTGGGGAGGACTGAAGCTTTCTTT; CDR3 protein: CASSFVGRTEAFF
clone size: many; D gene: .; V gene: TRBV20-1; J gene: TRBJ1-5; CDR3 length: 16; CDR3 DNA: TGCAGTGCTAGAGGACCGCCTCCATATAGCAATCAGCCCCAGCATTTT; CDR3 protein: CSARGPPPYSNQPQHF
clone size: .; D gene: TRBD1; V gene: TRBV11-2; J gene: TRBJ2-7; CDR3 length: 15; CDR3 DNA: TGTGCCAGCAGCTCACTCCGGGACAGGGCCTACGAGCAGTACTTC; CDR3 protein: CASSSLRDRAYEQYF
clone size: many; D gene: .; V gene: TRBV5-1; J gene: TRBJ2-7; CDR3 length: 14; CDR3 DNA: TGCGCCAGCAGCTCGGGGGACGAACGGGGCGAGCAGTACTTC; CDR3 protein: CASSSGDERGEQYF
clone size: many; D gene: .; V gene: TRBV29-1; J gene: TRBJ2-5; CDR3 length: 14; CDR3 DNA: TGCAGCGTTGTGCTTCGTTCCCCTCAAGAGACCCAGTACTTC; CDR3 protein: CSVVLRSPQETQYF
clone size: many; D gene: .; V gene: TRBV11-2; J gene: TRBJ2-1; CDR3 length: 12; CDR3 DNA: TGTGCCAGCAGCTTTAGCGGCAATGAGCAGTTCTTC; CDR3 protein: CASSFSGNEQFF